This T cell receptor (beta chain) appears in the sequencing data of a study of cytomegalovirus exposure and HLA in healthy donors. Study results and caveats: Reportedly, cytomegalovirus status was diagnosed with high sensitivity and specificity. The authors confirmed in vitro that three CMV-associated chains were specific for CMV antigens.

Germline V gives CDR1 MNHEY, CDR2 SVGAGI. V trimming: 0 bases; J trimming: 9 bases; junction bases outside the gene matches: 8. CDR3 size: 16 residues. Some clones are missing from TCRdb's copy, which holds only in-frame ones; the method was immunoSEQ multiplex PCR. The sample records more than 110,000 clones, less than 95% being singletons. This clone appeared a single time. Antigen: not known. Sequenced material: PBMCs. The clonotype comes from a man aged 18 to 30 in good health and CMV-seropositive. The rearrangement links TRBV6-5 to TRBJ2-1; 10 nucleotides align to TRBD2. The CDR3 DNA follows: TGTGCCAGCAGTTACTCGAAGGCTAGCGGGAGCCTTGAGCAGTTCTTC. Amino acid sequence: CASSYSKASGSLEQFF.